Below, 24 T cell receptor beta chains from the same sample are listed, as sequenced in a study of regulatory T cells in long-lasting Graves disease. Time point defined: newly diagnosed GD, antithyroid drugs for less than 3 months. PBMC RNA was the source of the TCR library. Through Arm-PCR of CDR3 regions and iRepertoire HTBI primers, TCR beta libraries were built. One entry per CDR3 protein, called by TCRdb with MiXCR from the multiplex PCR reads. This sample has hundreds of thousands of distinct CDR3 sequences, with 15% to 20% found just once. These data were also filed under a second study, of T cells in Graves' hyperthyroidism and ophthalmopathy.

Sequencing used peripheral blood mononuclear cells (PBMCs), obtained at new diagnosis, from a patient treated with antithyroid drugs. The receptors were gathered from a woman aged 25 to 45 with Graves disease.

The table lists this clonotype with a few counts. The chain recombines TRBV2 with TRBJ2-5; D remains ambiguous. CDR1 is SNHLY, CDR2 FYNNEI, per germline. The CDR3 spans 13 residues. The germline V and J ends were trimmed by 7 bases and 2 bases, with 11 bases remaining between them. This CDR3 reads CASIEEAQETQYF. The CDR3 nucleotides are TGTGCCAGCATTGAGGAAGCACAAGAGACCCAGTACTTC. Full variable domain (outside the CDR3, taken from reference TRBV2 and TRBJ2-5): EPEVTQTPSHQVTQMGQEVILRCVPISNHLYFYWYRQILGQKVEFLVSFYNNEISEKSEIFDDQFSVERPDGSNFTLKIRSTKLEDSAMYFCASIEEAQETQYFGPGTRLLVL.

In this sample, this clonotype turned up many times. The rearrangement joins TRBV10-2 to TRBJ1-4; D gene ambiguous. Germline-derived CDR1 and CDR2 are WSHSY and SAAADI. V lost 7 bases, J lost 5 bases, and 14 bases lay in between. CDR3 length: 14 residues. This CDR3 is CASTRSGTNEKLFF. CDR3 nucleotide sequence: TGCGCCAGCACGCGGTCAGGAACGAATGAAAAACTGTTTTTT.

Only one count was recorded for this clonotype. A read error may explain this, as a much larger clone is one base away. The chain joins TRBV10-3 to TRBJ2-2; perhaps TRBD2 as D (5 bases). The CDR3 sequence is 16 residues long. Germline V lookup: CDR1 ENHRY, CDR2 SYGVKD. V was trimmed by 10 bases and J by 2 bases, leaving 20 bases between them. CDR3 nucleotides: TGTGCCAACAGCCAATGGGCTAGGACTAACACCGGGGAGCTGTTTTTT. Protein product: CANSQWARTNTGELFF.

The CDR3 loop is CAISDLAGDTDTQYF. CDR3 coding DNA: TGTGCCATCAGTGATCTAGCGGGCGACACAGATACGCAGTATTTT. This chain joins TRBV10-3 and TRBJ2-3, with TRBD2 identical over 8 bases. The junction had 4 bases not matched to a gene; V was cut back by 3 bases and J by 2 bases. The germline gives CDR1 ENHRY, CDR2 SYGVKD. There are 15 residues in the CDR3.

The chain uses TRBV10-1 and TRBJ2-1; TRBD2 matches at 14 bases. From germline, CDR1 is WNHNN and CDR2 SYGVQD (reference sequence). The CDR3 is 15 amino acids. The V and J ends lost 3 bases and 10 bases, in that order; junction bases with no gene match: 5. The CDR3 DNA is TGCGCCAGCAGTGACGGGGGACTAGCGGGAGACGAGCAGTTCTTC. This gives the protein CASSDGGLAGDEQFF.

This clonotype was found a few times. This rearrangement joins TRBV19 to TRBJ1-2, with 9 bases lining up with TRBD1. CDR1 is LNHDA and CDR2 is SQIVND in the germline V gene (reference sequence). This CDR3 spans 15 amino acids. Trimming cost V 9 bases and J 6 bases; bases outside gene matches: 14. The CDR3 DNA reads as TGTGCCAGCGCTGTACAGGGGGCCCAGTCTGATGGCTACACCTTC. Residues: CASAVQGAQSDGYTF.

This clonotype has ten or more counts. The chain recombines TRBV28 with TRBJ2-1; D unresolved. From germline, CDR1 is MDHEN and CDR2 SYDVKM. V was pared by 3 bases and J by 10 bases, with 10 bases between. The CDR3 is 12 amino acids. In DNA, the CDR3 is TGTGCCAGCAGTTTCCAACAAAACGAGCAGTTCTTC. This codes for CASSFQQNEQFF. The whole variable domain, remainder taken from reference TRBV28 and TRBJ2-1, is DVKVTQSSRYLVKRTGEKVFLECVQDMDHENMFWYRQDPGLGLRLIYFSYDVKMKEKGDIPEGYSVSREKKERFSLILESASTNQTSMYLCASSFQQNEQFFGPGTRLTVL.

In its sample, this clonotype was seen a few times. This chain uses TRBV6-2 or TRBV6-3 with TRBJ2-3; tentatively, D is TRBD1 (6 bases). V lost 0 bases and J lost 8, with 9 bases in between. The CDR3 spans 13 residues. In germline, CDR1 is MNHEY, CDR2 SVGEGT. CDR3 DNA sequence: TGTGCCAGCAGTTACTCGACAGGAGGTACGCAGTATTTT. Protein: CASSYSTGGTQYF.

The sample holds one count of this clonotype. The genes are TRBV2 and TRBJ2-1; TRBD2 matches 10 bases. The CDR3 extends over 17 amino acids. Germline V gene data show CDR1 as SNHLY and CDR2 as FYNNEI. Unmatched junction bases numbered 7, after V lost 4 bases and J lost 1 base. The CDR3, as DNA: TGTGCCAGCAGTGTCTCGCCGGGACTAGCGTCCTACAATGAGCAGTTCTTC. This translates into CASSVSPGLASYNEQFF.

This clonotype occurred a few times. The genes are TRBV29-1 and TRBJ2-1, with 9 bases lining up with TRBD2. The CDR3 is 15 residues long. After removal of 6 bases from V and 0 bases from J, the junction contained 6 bases not matched to a gene. Per the germline V gene, CDR1 is SQVTM and CDR2 is ANQGSEA. The CDR3 loop is CSVGGGRGSYNEQFF. The CDR3, as DNA: TGCAGCGTGGGGGGCGGGAGGGGCTCCTACAATGAGCAGTTCTTC.

Ten or more counts support this clonotype. One end of the junction fails to match germline, which may point to a read error. This chain joins TRBV5-1 and TRBJ2-3; 7 positions match TRBD1. Germline CDR1 and CDR2: SGHRS and YFSETQ. The CDR3 is 15 amino acids. For the CDR3, the DNA is TGTGCCAGCAGCTTACGGGGACAGATCACAGATACGCAGTATTTT. This translates into CASSLRGQITDTQYF. Full variable domain (missing parts from reference TRBV5-1 and TRBJ2-3): KAGVTQTPRYLIKTRGQQVTLSCSPISGHRSVSWYQQTPGQGLQFLFEYFSETQRNKGNFPGRFSGRQFSNSRSEMNVSTLELGDSALYLCASSLRGQITDTQYFGPGTRLTVL.

The table lists this clonotype with many counts. The J gene is TRBJ2-7, the V gene TRBV6-1, with D possibly TRBD1 on 5 matching bases. The V gene's germline CDR1 is MNHNS and CDR2 SASEGT. V was pared by 7 bases and J by 7 bases, with 23 bases between. CDR3 length: 15 amino acids. The CDR3 DNA reads as TGTGCCAGCACTAAATTCACCGCCTTAAAGGGGGAGCAGTACTTC. It is translated as CASTKFTALKGEQYF.

This clonotype was recorded many times. As DNA, the CDR3 is TGTGCCAGCAGCTTGCGACCCCAGCGGGAGGAGCAGTTCTTC. Its protein is CASSLRPQREEQFF. The V gene is TRBV5-5, the J gene TRBJ2-1; 8 nucleotides agree with TRBD2. CDR3 length: 14 amino acids. Trimming cost V 1 base and J 10 bases; bases outside gene matches: 7. Germline lookup yields CDR1 SGHKS and CDR2 YYEKEE (reference sequence).

The chain joins TRBV18 to TRBJ2-7; D tentatively fits TRBD1 or TRBD2 (5 bases each). Germline V lookup: CDR1 KGHSH, CDR2 LQKENI. V was pared by 6 bases and J by 3 bases, with 15 bases between. The CDR3 is 14 amino acids. CDR3 amino acids: CASSPSLGVYEQYF. CDR3 in DNA: TGTGCCAGCTCCCCTTCACTGGGGGTCTACGAGCAGTACTTC.

The table lists this clonotype with many counts. The chain joins TRBV7-9 to TRBJ2-5; TRBD1 matches 7 bases. Germline assignment: CDR1 SEHNR and CDR2 FQNEAQ (reference sequence). The CDR3 consists of 13 residues. Unmatched junction bases numbered 5, after V lost 5 bases and J lost 5 bases. The CDR3 DNA reads TGTGCCAGCAGCGGGACAGCAGTGGAGACCCAGTACTTC. Amino acids: CASSGTAVETQYF.

The J gene is TRBJ2-7, the V gene TRBV6-1, with 9 positions matching TRBD1. The V gene end was trimmed by 8 bases and the J gene end by 1 base; junction bases not matched to a gene: 9. The germline CDR1 and CDR2 sequences are MNHNS and SASEGT. This CDR3 region has 15 residues. This CDR3 is CASPQTGTGSYEQYF. CDR3 nucleotide sequence: TGTGCCAGCCCCCAGACTGGGACAGGGTCCTACGAGCAGTACTTC.

The chain has TRBV20-1 and TRBJ2-1; D gene unclear. This CDR3 spans 15 amino acids. V was clipped by 3 bases and J by 0 bases, with 12 bases between them. Germline V CDR1 and CDR2: DFQATT, SNEGSKA (reference sequence). CDR3 DNA: TGCAGTGCTAGGGGCGCGGAAAGCTCCTACAATGAGCAGTTCTTC. Amino acid sequence: CSARGAESSYNEQFF.

Only a few counts were recorded for this clonotype. The chain has TRBV20-1 and TRBJ2-3; D gene unclear. Trimming cost V 4 bases and J 0 bases, with 5 bases left between them. Germline CDR1 reads DFQATT; CDR2 reads SNEGSKA (reference sequence). This CDR3 region has 12 residues. CDR3 amino acids: CSATGSTDTQYF. The CDR3 DNA reads as TGCAGTGCTACTGGGAGCACAGATACGCAGTATTTT.

This clonotype was picked up many times. The chain recombines TRBV28 with TRBJ2-1; D unclear. The CDR3 has 14 amino acids. V was cut by 7 bases and J by 3 bases, with 13 bases left in between. Germline lookup yields CDR1 MDHEN and CDR2 SYDVKM. The CDR3, as DNA: TGTGCCAGCATTTCGGGCGGTAGCTACAATGAGCAGTTCTTC. This encodes CASISGGSYNEQFF.

In this sample, this clonotype turned up a few times. This may stem from a read error, because a much larger clone lies one nucleotide away. The V call is TRBV12-3 or TRBV12-4, the J call TRBJ2-1; 7 nucleotides align to TRBD1. This CDR3 has 14 residues. The CDR3 region has the DNA TGTGCCAGCAGGTTAGAGACAGGGTTCAATGAGCAGTTCTTC. Its protein product is CASRLETGFNEQFF.

The table lists this clonotype with a few counts. A much bigger clone sits one base away, suggesting this may be a read error. This chain connects TRBV6-2 or TRBV6-3 to TRBJ1-4, with TRBD1 identical over 9 bases. Looked up from germline, CDR1 is MNHEY and CDR2 is SVGEGT. The CDR3 contains 15 residues. The CDR3, as DNA: TGTGCCAACAGTGCAACCGGGACAGGGATTGAAAAACTGTTTTTT. This translates into CANSATGTGIEKLFF.

This clonotype was recorded once. The CDR3 region has the DNA TGTGCCAGCAGCTCCCATGCTGAGGCAGCAACCTACGAGCAGTACTTC. It encodes CASSSHAEAATYEQYF. V and J are TRBV7-9 and TRBJ2-7, with D unresolved. V lost 4 bases and J lost 2, with 18 bases in between. Per the germline V gene, CDR1 is SEHNR and CDR2 is FQNEAQ (reference sequence). The CDR3 is 16 residues long.

This clonotype was counted a few times. V gene TRBV19 combines with J gene TRBJ1-5; D gene uncertain. Germline V gene lookup returns CDR1 LNHDA and CDR2 SQIVND (reference sequence). V was trimmed by 5 bases and J by 8 bases, leaving 13 bases between them. The CDR3 covers 13 residues. The CDR3 sequence is CASSSRHGEPQHF. Here the CDR3 DNA reads TGTGCCAGTAGTTCCAGGCATGGGGAGCCCCAGCATTTT.

The CDR3 DNA reads as TGTGCCAGCAGCAGCCAGCGGGAGGGCGGGACAGATACGCAGTATTTT. Translation gives CASSSQREGGTDTQYF. V and J are TRBV7-8 and TRBJ2-3; 10 positions match TRBD2. V was clipped by 5 bases and J by 3 bases; unmatched bases: 8. The CDR3 spans 16 residues. CDR1 is SGHVS, CDR2 FQNEAQ, per germline.